This TCR beta chain appears in the sequencing data of a study of cytotoxic CD8 clonotypes in ibrutinib-treated CLL. Using immunoSEQ multiplex PCR, the repertoire was profiled, and TCRdb retains in-frame clones only, with some absent. The data contain more than 30,000 clones, 69% of them seen just once; the ten biggest clones take up roughly a quarter. The study, taken as a whole, reports: In sustained-remission versus progressing patients, sampling times differed. Exceeding age-matched healthy donors, baseline clonality also tracked the counts of circulating CD8+ T cells.

Details on this clone: The antigen is unknown.

The sequences come from PBMCs, collected before ibrutinib treatment. The clonotype originates from a human donor with chronic lymphocytic leukemia.

The CDR3 DNA is TGTGCCAGTAGTATCCCGACAGGATTATACGGCTACACCTTC. Translated, it gives CASSIPTGLYGYTF. The chain couples TRBV19 to TRBJ1-2; D might be TRBD1 (6 bases). The V end was cut by 3 bases, the J end by 8 bases, with 16 bases between. The germline CDR1 and CDR2 sequences are LNHDA and SQIVND (reference sequence). The CDR3 runs 14 residues.